The table lists the clone carrying this TCR beta chain with many counts. Time point reported: newly diagnosed GD, antithyroid drugs for less than 3 months. Making the TCR library involved RNA that had been extracted from PBMCs. Those enrolled as patients came out of an endocrinology department in Xi'an, China. Building the TCR beta libraries relied on iRepertoire HTBI primers, and CDR3 regions underwent Arm-PCR. TCRdb passed the multiplex PCR reads through MiXCR, listing each CDR3 protein once. The sample lists roughly 250,000 distinct CDR3 sequences; around 18% were seen once. The CDR3 loop spans 15 amino acids. V dropped 5 bases and J dropped 3 bases, with 19 bases sitting between them. In germline, CDR1 is DFQATT, CDR2 SNEGSKA (reference sequence). The sample belongs to a study of regulatory T cells in long-lasting Graves disease. These data also formed part of another study, on T cells in Graves' hyperthyroidism and ophthalmopathy. According to that study: First-round RT-PCR with HTBI primers amplified the TCR CDR3 region. In validation, the model predicted ophthalmopathy. These predictions came a median approximately 6.5 months before onset.

Sequencing was performed on peripheral blood mononuclear cells (PBMCs), taken at new diagnosis, from a patient treated with antithyroid drugs. This chain links TRBV20-1 with TRBJ2-5; D is uncertain. This TCR derives from a woman in her twenties or thirties with Graves disease. CDR3 sequence: CSARGDMTKKETQYF. The DNA for the CDR3 is TGCAGTGCTCGCGGAGATATGACAAAGAAAGAGACCCAGTACTTC.